Shown below are 9 T cell receptor beta chains from a single sample sequenced in a study of T-cell memory formation after mild COVID-19. Using its own MiXCR run on the 5' RACE reads, TCRdb lists one record per CDR3 protein. The table has fewer than 450,000 distinct CDR3 sequences, more than 20% seen once. The sample taken for sequencing was PBMCs or a T cell subset sorted from them (not recorded which). The source of these receptors is an adult woman who had mild COVID-19 (a few samples of this study predate the infection). Cell type and time point are not known.

This clonotype was observed once. The V gene is TRBV5-5, the J gene TRBJ2-3, with D perhaps being TRBD1 or TRBD2 (7 bases each). Trimming took off 2 bases at V and 1 base at J, with 20 bases between the two ends. CDR1 and CDR2 (germline): SGHKS, YYEKEE (reference sequence). The CDR3 contains 18 residues. Here the CDR3 reads CASSFAGGGGTGTDTQYF. The CDR3 DNA reads as TGTGCCAGCAGCTTTGCCGGGGGAGGGGGGACAGGCACAGATACGCAGTATTTT.

The chain links TRBV11-2 to TRBJ1-6, with a tentative D call TRBD1 (6 bases). There are 15 residues in the CDR3. V lost 3 bases, J lost 1 base, and 7 bases lay in between. From germline, CDR1 is SGHAT and CDR2 FQNNGV. The DNA of the CDR3 is TGTGCCAGCAGCTTCAGGGGATCCTATAATTCACCCCTCCACTTT. Translated, it gives CASSFRGSYNSPLHF.

This clonotype was seen a handful of times. The chain recombines TRBV3-1 with TRBJ1-2, with 7 bases that match TRBD1. V was clipped by 3 bases and J by 0 bases; unmatched bases: 10. Looked up from germline, CDR1 is LGHDT and CDR2 is YNNKEL (reference sequence). The CDR3 consists of 17 residues. This chain's CDR3 is CASSQGQGVSANYGYTF. The CDR3 nucleotides read TGTGCCAGCAGCCAGGGGCAGGGGGTTTCAGCTAACTATGGCTACACCTTC.

The J gene is TRBJ2-3, the V gene TRBV7-6; D not certain. V was pared by 5 bases and J by 1 base, with 13 bases between. In germline, CDR1 is SGHVS, CDR2 FNYEAQ. The CDR3 length is 15 residues. CDR3 in DNA: TGTGCCAGCAGCCATCTTCTTTCTCGCACAGATACGCAGTATTTT. Translation gives CASSHLLSRTDTQYF.

This rearrangement joins TRBV7-2 to TRBJ1-2; 7 bases fit TRBD1. CDR1 is SGHTA, CDR2 FQGNSA, per germline. The V segment lost 4 bases and the J segment 2 bases; nucleotides outside the gene matches: 4. The CDR3 is 14 amino acids. The CDR3 DNA follows: TGTGCCAGCAGCTGGACAGGTGGAAACTATGGCTACACCTTC. It encodes CASSWTGGNYGYTF.

There are a few counts of this clonotype. The chain combines TRBV6-5 with TRBJ1-2; TRBD1 aligns across 7 bases. There are 17 residues in the CDR3. Germline CDR1 reads MNHEY; CDR2 reads SVGAGI. Trimming cost V 2 bases and J 2 bases; bases outside gene matches: 11. CDR3 DNA: TGTGCCAGCAGTTACCGAACAGGGGATTCGCCCAACTATGGCTACACCTTC. It is translated as CASSYRTGDSPNYGYTF.

This clonotype was observed a few times. This chain connects TRBV20-1 to TRBJ2-3; a possible D gene is TRBD1 (6 bases). The CDR3 sequence is 14 residues long. Trimming removed 6 bases from V and 0 bases from J, with 13 bases in between. Germline CDR1 and CDR2: DFQATT and SNEGSKA (reference sequence). CDR3 sequence reads: CSATDSTSTDTQYF. Here the CDR3 DNA reads TGCAGTGCCACGGACAGTACTAGCACAGATACGCAGTATTTT.

V gene TRBV24-1 combines with J gene TRBJ2-1; 9 bases are a match to TRBD2. V lost 3 bases to trimming and J lost 3 bases; unmatched junction nucleotides: 5. The CDR3 is made up of 16 amino acids. CDR1 KGHDR and CDR2 SFDVKD come from the germline V gene. CDR3 DNA sequence: TGTGCCACCAGTGATCTCGATAGCGGGGGCTACAATGAGCAGTTCTTC. Residues: CATSDLDSGGYNEQFF.

The rearrangement uses TRBV20-1 and TRBJ1-2; D remains unclear. Germline V lookup: CDR1 DFQATT, CDR2 SNEGSKA (reference sequence). V was clipped by 3 bases and J by 4 bases, with 15 bases between them. The CDR3 covers 14 residues. CDR3 region: CSASGSTVGYGYTF. The CDR3 coding sequence is TGCAGTGCTAGTGGGTCCACTGTCGGCTATGGCTACACCTTC.